Presented here are 22 T cell receptor beta chains from one specimen sequenced in a study of a mutant IDH1 vaccine in newly diagnosed glioma (dated by TCRdb to the early 2020s). The method was the immunoSEQ multiplex PCR assay. TCRdb stores this immuneACCESS table with in-frame sequences only. Part of the clones is absent; in the studies checked, under half of the shortfall reflects unresolved V genes, and no reason is known for the rest. Present in this sample are approximately 67,000 clones, roughly 84% of which were seen just once. About an eighth of the sample rests with the top ten. The label giving this sample's time point can be read as: week 23, last vaccination. Each vaccine dose, consisting of 300 ug of a 20-mer mutant IDH1 peptide in Montanide, was administered subcutaneously with topical imiquimod. These TCRs' antigens remain unknown. The sample consisted of PBMCs, taken from a glioma patient whose treatment included an IDH1 peptide vaccine. The source of these receptors is a man aged 18 to 30 with glioma.

In this sample, this clone is medium-sized. The rearrangement uses TRBV19 and TRBJ2-7; D is unresolved. The V end was cut by 2 bases, the J end by 0 bases, with 8 bases between. This CDR3 contains 14 residues. Germline V gene lookup returns CDR1 LNHDA and CDR2 SQIVND (reference sequence). This CDR3 is CASSITHNSYEQYF. The DNA of the CDR3 is TGTGCCAGTAGTATAACCCACAACTCCTACGAGCAGTACTTC.

This clone was seen once. The V gene is TRBV5-6, the J gene TRBJ1-1; D unresolved. V was trimmed by 2 bases and J by 5 bases, leaving 10 bases between them. The CDR3 runs 13 residues. Per germline, CDR1 SGHDT and CDR2 YYEEEE. As DNA, the CDR3 is TGTGCCAGCAGCTTTAAGGGAGGGACTGAAGCTTTCTTT. Protein: CASSFKGGTEAFF.

In this sample, this clone turned up a few times. The CDR3 here is CASNPGQFTYSNQPQHF. Written as DNA, the CDR3 is TGTGCCTCAAACCCGGGACAGTTTACATATAGCAATCAGCCCCAGCATTTT. The chain carries TRBV19 and TRBJ1-5; 7 bases fit TRBD1. Germline CDR1 is LNHDA and CDR2 is SQIVND (reference sequence). The V gene end was trimmed by 11 bases and the J gene end by 0 bases; junction bases not matched to a gene: 16. The CDR3 has 17 amino acids.

This clone has a count of ten or more. V is TRBV19 and J is TRBJ1-2; 8 bases line up with TRBD1. CDR3 size: 13 residues. The junction had 4 bases not matched to a gene; V was cut back by 2 bases and J by 8 bases. In germline, CDR1 is LNHDA, CDR2 SQIVND (reference sequence). Here the CDR3 DNA reads TGTGCCAGTAGTATACGACAGGGGCCGGGCTACACCTTC. Its translation: CASSIRQGPGYTF.

V and J are TRBV19 and TRBJ1-4; D is ambiguous. Germline CDR1 LNHDA, CDR2 SQIVND (reference sequence). The CDR3 length is 13 residues. The V end was cut by 5 bases, the J end by 7 bases, with 11 bases between. The DNA for the CDR3 is TGTGCCAGTAGTCAGAGGAGAGGTGAAAAACTGTTTTTT. Its protein product is CASSQRRGEKLFF.

The rearrangement joins TRBV6-5 to TRBJ2-7, with no clear D. The CDR3 spans 16 residues. Germline-derived CDR1 and CDR2 are MNHEY and SVGAGI. Trimming shortened V by 0 bases and J by 3 bases, and 15 bases separated the two germline ends. CDR3 protein: CASSYSDKDLYYEQYF. The DNA for the CDR3 is TGTGCCAGCAGTTACTCGGATAAGGACCTCTACTACGAGCAGTACTTC.

V usage is TRBV5-4 and J usage is TRBJ1-5; D may be TRBD1 (5 bases). Trimming took 0 bases from V and 11 from J, leaving 9 bases between them. This CDR3 has 12 residues. Germline V lookup: CDR1 SGHNT, CDR2 YYREEE (reference sequence). CDR3 sequence (DNA): TGTGCCAGCAGCTTGGGGGACGGGACCCAGCATTTT. Protein sequence: CASSLGDGTQHF.

The rearrangement joins TRBV7-2 to TRBJ1-1; no firm D call. Germline V gives CDR1 SGHTA, CDR2 FQGNSA. Between the trimmed V and J ends, which lost 5 bases and 0 bases, there was a span of 13 bases. CDR3 size: 15 residues. CDR3 residues: CASSAAPTLNTEAFF. The CDR3 region has the DNA TGTGCCAGCAGCGCCGCCCCCACCCTGAACACTGAAGCTTTCTTT.

The rearrangement links TRBV5-1 to TRBJ2-1, with a possible D match to TRBD2 (5 bases). The CDR3 is 14 residues long. Germline V gives CDR1 SGHRS, CDR2 YFSETQ. Deletions cut 4 bases from V and 6 bases from J, with 14 bases between. CDR3 sequence reads: CASSLEGWINEQFF. Written as DNA, the CDR3 is TGCGCCAGCAGCCTAGAGGGCTGGATCAATGAGCAGTTCTTC.

The chain links TRBV6-8 to TRBJ2-5; no clear D. The length of the CDR3 is 11 residues. V shed 6 bases and J shed 1 base, with 3 bases lying between them. Germline loops: CDR1 MNHGY, CDR2 SAAAGT. The DNA of the CDR3 is TGTGCCAGCAGGATCCAAGAGACCCAGTACTTC. It codes for CASRIQETQYF.

The V gene is TRBV27, the J gene TRBJ1-6; TRBD1 matches 7 bases. CDR1 and CDR2 from the germline V gene are MNHEY and SMNVEV (reference sequence). This CDR3 region has 16 residues. The V gene end was trimmed by 6 bases and the J gene end by 7 bases; junction bases not matched to a gene: 12. Here the CDR3 DNA reads TGTGCCAGCAGAGGTCAGACAGGGAGAATGAATTCACCCCTCCACTTT. It is translated as CASRGQTGRMNSPLHF.

V and J are TRBV30 and TRBJ1-3; 7 bases match TRBD1. CDR3 size: 14 residues. In germline, CDR1 is GTSNPN, CDR2 SVGIG (reference sequence). Trimming cost V 5 bases and J 5 bases; bases outside gene matches: 9. CDR3 bases: TGTGCCTGGGGGGGACAGTCAATTCGAAACACCATATATTTT. Translated: CAWGGQSIRNTIYF.

By sample share, this clone is medium-sized (0.01 to 0.1%). Other DNA sequences from this sample encode an identical CDR3 as well. The chain carries TRBV19 and TRBJ1-5; D gene ambiguous. The germline gives CDR1 LNHDA, CDR2 SQIVND (reference sequence). The V end was cut by 3 bases, the J end by 0 bases, with 9 bases between. The CDR3 contains 15 residues. The CDR3 DNA follows: TGTGCCAGTAGTATTACAGAGTATAGCAATCAGCCCCAGCATTTT. This codes for CASSITEYSNQPQHF.

This rearrangement joins TRBV30 to TRBJ1-1; no reliable D call. This CDR3 contains 15 residues. With 0 bases removed from V and 3 bases from J, the gap between germline ends came to 14 bases. Germline CDR1 and CDR2: GTSNPN and SVGIG (reference sequence). DNA for the CDR3: TGTGCCTGGAGTGTACGGGCATCTGATTACACTGAAGCTTTCTTT. As protein: CAWSVRASDYTEAFF.

CDR3 in DNA: TGTGCCAGCAGAGGCATGGCAGATACGCAGTATTTT. It encodes CASRGMADTQYF. The chain recombines TRBV2 with TRBJ2-3; D unclear. The germline CDR1 and CDR2 sequences are SNHLY and FYNNEI. V was cut by 6 bases and J by 4 bases, with 8 bases left in between. This CDR3 contains 12 residues.

The rearrangement links TRBV15 to TRBJ2-3, with D possibly matching TRBD2 (6 bases). Germline assignment: CDR1 LNHNV and CDR2 YYDKDF (reference sequence). V gave up 5 bases and J gave up 2 bases, with 29 bases separating them. The CDR3 spans 20 residues. In DNA, the CDR3 is TGTGCCACCAGCGCCCGACTAGGGTACGACCTCCCCGGGCACACAGATACGCAGTATTTT. Protein: CATSARLGYDLPGHTDTQYF.

CDR3 sequence: CASSQVDTRFSTDTQYF. The CDR3 DNA sequence: TGCGCCAGCAGCCAAGTGGACACTAGGTTTAGCACAGATACGCAGTATTTT. This chain links TRBV4-1 with TRBJ2-3; D possibly matches TRBD1 or TRBD2 (5 bases each). Trimming removed 1 base at V and 0 bases at J, with 14 bases between. Per germline, CDR1 MGHRA and CDR2 YSYEKL. This CDR3 is 17 amino acids long.

V gene TRBV9 combines with J gene TRBJ2-5; TRBD2 matches 8 bases. Unmatched junction bases numbered 7, after V lost 0 bases and J lost 3 bases. The CDR3 is made up of 16 amino acids. Germline V gene data show CDR1 as SGDLS and CDR2 as YYNGEE. The CDR3 region is CASSVGGAGVEETQYF. For the CDR3, the DNA is TGTGCCAGCAGCGTAGGGGGAGCGGGGGTGGAAGAGACCCAGTACTTC.

The chain carries TRBV10-3 and TRBJ2-2, with no clear D. The CDR3 length is 15 residues. Germline V gene sequence: CDR1 ENHRY, CDR2 SYGVKD. V lost 4 bases, J lost 0 bases, and 9 bases lay in between. CDR3 residues: CAISATGPNTGELFF. Here the CDR3 DNA reads TGTGCCATCAGTGCCACCGGTCCGAACACCGGGGAGCTGTTTTTT.

V is TRBV30 and J is TRBJ2-1; 8 bases match TRBD2. The CDR3 sequence is 14 residues long. The junction had 13 bases not matched to a gene; V was cut back by 3 bases and J by 12 bases. CDR1 GTSNPN and CDR2 SVGIG come from the germline V gene (reference sequence). Here the CDR3 reads CAWRVSGRGLGQFF. As DNA, the CDR3 is TGTGCCTGGAGGGTAAGCGGGAGAGGCCTCGGGCAGTTCTTC.

This chain links TRBV11-3 with TRBJ2-1, with TRBD2 matching over 9 bases. The germline CDR1 and CDR2 sequences are SGHNT and YENEEA. V trimming: 1 base; J trimming: 15 bases; junction bases outside the gene matches: 13. The CDR3 runs 15 residues. The CDR3 DNA sequence: TGTGCCAGCAGCTTAGGGAGGGGACTAGCCCAGAGCGTGTTCTTC. Translated: CASSLGRGLAQSVFF. The full variable domain, with the rest looked up from reference TRBV11-3 and TRBJ2-1, is EAGVVQSPRYKIIEKKQPVAFWCNPISGHNTLYWYLQNLGQGPELLIRYENEEAVDDSQLPKDRFSAERLKGVDSTLKIQPAELGDSAVYLCASSLGRGLAQSVFFGPGTRLTVL.

The genes are TRBV7-6 and TRBJ2-7, with D perhaps matching TRBD2 (6 bases). CDR1 SGHVS and CDR2 FNYEAQ come from the germline V gene. The CDR3 contains 13 residues. V shed 6 bases and J shed 2 bases, with 11 bases lying between them. CDR3 bases: TGTGCCAGCAGTCTCGGAGGGCCCTACGAGCAGTACTTC. It is translated as CASSLGGPYEQYF.